This T cell receptor (beta chain) was identified in a study of blood T cell repertoires in COVID-19. Here immunoSEQ multiplex PCR was the method, and the copy in TCRdb shows in-frame clones only, minus some. The sample consists of over 350,000 clones, 70% to 90% of them appearing once. Participants had their cohort set by participant-reported clinical history. The CDR3 is 16 residues long. CDR1 is SGHRS and CDR2 is YFSETQ in the germline V gene. Trimming removed 4 bases at V and 0 bases at J, with 11 bases between. The sequencing sample was made of PBMCs or T cells enriched from blood (not recorded which). The chain couples TRBV5-1 to TRBJ2-6, with D possibly being TRBD1 (6 bases). The origin of this receptor is a young woman with acute COVID-19. CDR3 bases: TGCGCCAGCAGCCCGGGACATAACTCTGGGGCCAACGTCCTGACTTTC. Protein product: CASSPGHNSGANVLTF. The whole variable domain, filled in from reference TRBV5-1 and TRBJ2-6, reads KAGVTQTPRYLIKTRGQQVTLSCSPISGHRSVSWYQQTPGQGLQFLFEYFSETQRNKGNFPGRFSGRQFSNSRSEMNVSTLELGDSALYLCASSPGHNSGANVLTFGAGSRLTVL.